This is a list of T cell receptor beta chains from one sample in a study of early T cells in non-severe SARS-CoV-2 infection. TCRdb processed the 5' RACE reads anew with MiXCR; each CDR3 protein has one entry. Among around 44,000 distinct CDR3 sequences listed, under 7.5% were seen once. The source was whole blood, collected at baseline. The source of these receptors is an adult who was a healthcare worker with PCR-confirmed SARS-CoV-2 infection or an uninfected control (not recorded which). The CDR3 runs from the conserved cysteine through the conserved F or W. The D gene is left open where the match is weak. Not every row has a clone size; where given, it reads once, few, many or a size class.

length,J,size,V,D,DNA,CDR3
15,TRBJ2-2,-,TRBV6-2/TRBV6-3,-,TGTGCCAGCAGGGGTAGTGGGAGTGGCACCGGGGAGCTGTTTTTT,CASRGSGSGTGELFF
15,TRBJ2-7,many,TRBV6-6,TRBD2,TGTGCCAGCATTACTAGCGGGAGTCCCTCCTACGAGCAGTACTTC,CASITSGSPSYEQYF
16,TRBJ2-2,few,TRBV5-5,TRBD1,TGTGCCAGCAGCTTGATCAGGACAGGGGGCACCGGGGAGCTGTTTTTT,CASSLIRTGGTGELFF
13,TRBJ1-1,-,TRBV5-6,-,TGTGCCAGCAGCCCAACACTGAACACTGAAGCTTTCTTT,CASSPTLNTEAFF
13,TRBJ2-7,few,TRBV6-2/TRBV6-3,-,TGTGCCAGCAGTTACTTGGGCACCTACGAGCAGTACTTC,CASSYLGTYEQYF
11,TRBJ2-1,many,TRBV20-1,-,TGCAGTGCTTACGTAAAATCGGGGCAGTTCTTC,CSAYVKSGQFF
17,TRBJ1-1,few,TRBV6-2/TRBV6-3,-,TGTGCCAGCAGTTACGCTATTGAGCGTGGCCTGAACACTGAAGCTTTCTTT,CASSYAIERGLNTEAFF
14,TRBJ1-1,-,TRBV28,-,TGTGCCAGCAGACTCGACCCCATGAACACTGAAGCTTTCTTT,CASRLDPMNTEAFF
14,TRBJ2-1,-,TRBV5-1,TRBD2,TGCGCCAGCAGAGCGGGAGGGTCCTACAATGAGCAGTTCTTC,CASRAGGSYNEQFF
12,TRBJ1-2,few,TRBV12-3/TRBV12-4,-,TGTGCCAGCAGTTTTGCAGGGGCCGGCTACACCTTC,CASSFAGAGYTF
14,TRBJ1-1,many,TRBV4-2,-,TGTGCCAGCAGCCAAGTCGGGACGTTAAGAGAAGCTTTCTTT,CASSQVGTLREAFF
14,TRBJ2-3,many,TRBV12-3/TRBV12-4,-,TGTGCCAGCAGTTTGGTCGAGAGCACAGATACGCAGTATTTT,CASSLVESTDTQYF
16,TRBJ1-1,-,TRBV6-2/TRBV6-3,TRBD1,TGTGCCAGCAGAAACCCTTGGGACAGGATGAACACTGAAGCTTTCTTT,CASRNPWDRMNTEAFF
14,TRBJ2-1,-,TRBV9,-,TGTGCCAGCAGCGTAGTGGCTACCTTCGATGAGCAGTTCTTC,CASSVVATFDEQFF